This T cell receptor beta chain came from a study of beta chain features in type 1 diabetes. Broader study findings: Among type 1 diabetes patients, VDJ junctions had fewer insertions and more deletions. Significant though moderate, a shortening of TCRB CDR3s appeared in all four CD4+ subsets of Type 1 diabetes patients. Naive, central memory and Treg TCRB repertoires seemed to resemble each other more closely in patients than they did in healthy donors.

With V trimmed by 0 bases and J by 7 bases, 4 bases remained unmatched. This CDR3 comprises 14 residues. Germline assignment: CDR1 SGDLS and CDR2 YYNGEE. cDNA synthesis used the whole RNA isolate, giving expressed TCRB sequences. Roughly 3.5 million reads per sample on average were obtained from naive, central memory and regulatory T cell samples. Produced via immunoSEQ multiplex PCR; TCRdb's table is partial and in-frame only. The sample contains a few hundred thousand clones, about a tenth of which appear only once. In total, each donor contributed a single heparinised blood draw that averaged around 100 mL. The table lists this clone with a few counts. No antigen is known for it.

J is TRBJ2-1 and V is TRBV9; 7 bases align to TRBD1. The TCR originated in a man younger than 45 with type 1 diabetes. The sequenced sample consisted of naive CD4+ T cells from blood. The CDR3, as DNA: TGTGCCAGCAGCGTAGCCGGGACAGCGAATGAGCAGTTCTTC. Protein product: CASSVAGTANEQFF.